This T cell receptor (beta chain) originates from a study of T-cell memory formation after mild COVID-19. Study at large: Each donor largely had its own TCR clusters.

CDR1 SGHRS and CDR2 YFSETQ come from the germline V gene. With 0 bases removed from V and 1 base from J, the gap between germline ends came to 13 bases. The CDR3 sequence is 16 residues long. TCRdb reprocessed the 5' RACE reads via MiXCR and lists one record per CDR3 protein. The table records nearly 350,000 distinct CDR3 sequences, 10% to 15% of them present only once. Findings of the study overall: Whether second-wave clones peaking at day 37 were SARS-CoV-2 specific went unconfirmed. Cross-reactive memory appears to have joined, as suggested by some responding clones showing up in pre-infection memory.

Regarding this clonotype: The antigen remains undetermined.

The receptor's source is a man aged 18 to 29 who had mild COVID-19 (a few samples of this study predate the infection). Cell type and time point are not known. What was sequenced was PBMCs or a T cell subset sorted from them (not recorded which). This chain joins TRBV5-1 and TRBJ2-5; D unclear. The CDR3 region is CASSLGKVSFQETQYF. The DNA for the CDR3 is TGCGCCAGCAGCTTGGGGAAGGTCAGTTTCCAAGAGACCCAGTACTTC.